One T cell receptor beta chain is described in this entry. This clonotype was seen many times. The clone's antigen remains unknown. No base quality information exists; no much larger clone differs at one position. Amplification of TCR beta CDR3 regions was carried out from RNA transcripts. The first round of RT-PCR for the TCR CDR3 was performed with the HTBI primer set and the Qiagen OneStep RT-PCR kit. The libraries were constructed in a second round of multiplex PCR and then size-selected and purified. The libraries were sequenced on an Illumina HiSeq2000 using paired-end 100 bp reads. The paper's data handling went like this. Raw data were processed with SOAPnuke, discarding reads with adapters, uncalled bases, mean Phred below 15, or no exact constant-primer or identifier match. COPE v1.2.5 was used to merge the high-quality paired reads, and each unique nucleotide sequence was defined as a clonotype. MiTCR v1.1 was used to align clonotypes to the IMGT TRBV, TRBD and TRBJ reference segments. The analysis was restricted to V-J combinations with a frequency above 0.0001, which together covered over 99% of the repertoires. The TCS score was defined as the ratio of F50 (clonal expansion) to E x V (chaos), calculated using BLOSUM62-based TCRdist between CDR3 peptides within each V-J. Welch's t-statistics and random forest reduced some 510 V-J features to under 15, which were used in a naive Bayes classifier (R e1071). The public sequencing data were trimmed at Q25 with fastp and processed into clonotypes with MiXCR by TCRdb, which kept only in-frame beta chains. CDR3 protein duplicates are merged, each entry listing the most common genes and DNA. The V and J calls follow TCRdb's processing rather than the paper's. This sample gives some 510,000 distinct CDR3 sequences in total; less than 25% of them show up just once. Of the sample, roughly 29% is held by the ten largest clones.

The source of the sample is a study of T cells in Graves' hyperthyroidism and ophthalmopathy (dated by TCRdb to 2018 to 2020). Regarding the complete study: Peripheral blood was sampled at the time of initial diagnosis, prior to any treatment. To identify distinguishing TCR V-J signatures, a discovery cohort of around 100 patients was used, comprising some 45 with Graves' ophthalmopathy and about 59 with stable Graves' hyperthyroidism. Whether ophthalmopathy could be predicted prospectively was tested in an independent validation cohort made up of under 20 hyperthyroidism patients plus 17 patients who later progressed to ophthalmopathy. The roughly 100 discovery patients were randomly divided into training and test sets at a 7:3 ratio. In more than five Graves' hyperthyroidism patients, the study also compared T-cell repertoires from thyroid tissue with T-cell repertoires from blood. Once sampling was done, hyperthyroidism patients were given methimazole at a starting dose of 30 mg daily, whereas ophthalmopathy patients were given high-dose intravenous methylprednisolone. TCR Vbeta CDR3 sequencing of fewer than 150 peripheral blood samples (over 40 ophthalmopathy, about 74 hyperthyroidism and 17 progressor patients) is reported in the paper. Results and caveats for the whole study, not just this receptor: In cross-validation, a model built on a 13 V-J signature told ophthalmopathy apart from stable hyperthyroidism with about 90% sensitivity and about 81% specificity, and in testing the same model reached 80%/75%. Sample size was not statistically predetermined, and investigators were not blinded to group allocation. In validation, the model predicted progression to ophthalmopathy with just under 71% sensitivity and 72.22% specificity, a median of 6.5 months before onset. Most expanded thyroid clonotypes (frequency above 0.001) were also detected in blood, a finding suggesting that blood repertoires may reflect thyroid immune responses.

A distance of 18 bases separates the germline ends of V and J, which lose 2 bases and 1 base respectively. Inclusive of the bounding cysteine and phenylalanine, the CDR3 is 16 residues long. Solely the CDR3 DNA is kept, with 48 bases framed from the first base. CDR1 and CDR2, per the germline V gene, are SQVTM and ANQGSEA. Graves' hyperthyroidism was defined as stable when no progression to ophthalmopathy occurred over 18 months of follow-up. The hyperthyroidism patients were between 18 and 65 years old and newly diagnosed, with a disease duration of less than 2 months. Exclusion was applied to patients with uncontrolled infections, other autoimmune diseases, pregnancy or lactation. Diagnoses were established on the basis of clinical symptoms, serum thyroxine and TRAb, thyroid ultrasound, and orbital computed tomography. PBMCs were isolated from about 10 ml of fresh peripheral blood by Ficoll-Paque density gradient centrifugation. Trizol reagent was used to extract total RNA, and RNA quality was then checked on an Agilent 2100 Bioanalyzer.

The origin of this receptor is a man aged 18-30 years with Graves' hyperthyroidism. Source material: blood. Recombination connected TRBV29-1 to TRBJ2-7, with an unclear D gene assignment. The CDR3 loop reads CSVERIGSDSSYEQYF. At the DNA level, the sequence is TGCAGCGTTGAACGGATCGGGTCAGACTCATCCTACGAGCAGTACTTC.